The T cell receptor beta chain described here comes from a study of shared clonotypes between healthy human individuals. Findings of the study overall: Sampling involved blood alone; tissue repertoires likely differ. Limited genetic and exposure-history diversity came from having few donors.

CD45RO-negative cells were positively selected for CCR7, leaving out terminally differentiated effector memory CD45RA+ cells. Every subset's genomic DNA went evenly onto several immunoSEQ plates. Generated by immunoSEQ multiplex PCR, the TCRdb table keeps only in-frame clones and is missing some. This sample has roughly 2,000,000 clones, with roughly 94% found just once. Concerning this clone itself: Its antigen remains unknown.

The J segment lost 4 bases and the V segment lost 8 bases, leaving 7 bases of the junction unmatched. Germline CDR1 LNHDA, CDR2 SQIVND (reference sequence). The CDR3 has 13 amino acids. This sequence was found in a man aged 18 to 30 in good health. The rearrangement uses TRBV19 and TRBJ2-7; 8 nucleotides line up with TRBD2. The specimen sequenced was naive CD8+ T cells sorted from blood. CDR3 sequence: CASGAGVGYEQYF. The CDR3 DNA reads as TGTGCCAGTGGAGCGGGAGTGGGATACGAGCAGTACTTC.